This TCR beta chain emerged from a study of OX40 agonist ivuxolimab in advanced cancers. Points on this clone: As yet, its antigen is unknown.

Study-level results: Averaged across samples, CD8+ T cells carried more expanded clones than CD4+ did.

Generated by immunoSEQ multiplex PCR, the TCRdb table keeps only in-frame clones and is missing some. Of some 9,000 clones in the sample, roughly 90% were seen once. This CDR3 comprises 14 residues. Germline V gene sequence: CDR1 MNHEY, CDR2 SVGAGI. Trimming at V came to 7 bases and at J to 0 bases, leaving 2 bases not matched to a gene. Source: CD4+ or CD8+ T cells sorted from blood, taken in a trial of the OX40 agonist ivuxolimab. This clonotype was sampled from an adult with an advanced solid tumor such as melanoma, head and neck, liver or kidney cancer. This sequence joins TRBV6-5 and TRBJ2-7; 11 nucleotides match TRBD2. The chain's CDR3 is CASTGTSGSYEQYF. The CDR3 DNA reads TGTGCCAGCACCGGGACTAGCGGCTCCTACGAGCAGTACTTC.